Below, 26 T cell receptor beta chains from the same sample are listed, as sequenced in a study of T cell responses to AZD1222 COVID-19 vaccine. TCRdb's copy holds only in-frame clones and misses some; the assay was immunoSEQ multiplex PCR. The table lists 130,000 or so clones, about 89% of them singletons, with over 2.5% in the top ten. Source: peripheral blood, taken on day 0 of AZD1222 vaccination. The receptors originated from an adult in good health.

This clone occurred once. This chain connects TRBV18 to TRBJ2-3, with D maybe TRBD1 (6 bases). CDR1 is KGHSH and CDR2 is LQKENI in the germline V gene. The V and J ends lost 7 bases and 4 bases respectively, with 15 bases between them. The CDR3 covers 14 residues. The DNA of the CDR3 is TGTGCCAGCTACCAGGGGATTCTAGCAGATACGCAGTATTTT. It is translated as CASYQGILADTQYF.

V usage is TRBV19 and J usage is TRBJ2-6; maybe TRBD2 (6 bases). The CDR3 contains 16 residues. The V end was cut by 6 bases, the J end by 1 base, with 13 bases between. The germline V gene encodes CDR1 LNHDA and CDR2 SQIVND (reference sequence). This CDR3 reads CASSPGGMSGANVLTF. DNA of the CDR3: TGTGCCAGTAGCCCCGGGGGTATGTCTGGGGCCAACGTCCTGACTTTC. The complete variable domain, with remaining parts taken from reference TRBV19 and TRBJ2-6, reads DGGITQSPKYLFRKEGQNVTLSCEQNLNHDAMYWYRQDPGQGLRLIYYSQIVNDFQKGDIAEGYSVSREKKESFPLTVTSAQKNPTAFYLCASSPGGMSGANVLTFGAGSRLTVL.

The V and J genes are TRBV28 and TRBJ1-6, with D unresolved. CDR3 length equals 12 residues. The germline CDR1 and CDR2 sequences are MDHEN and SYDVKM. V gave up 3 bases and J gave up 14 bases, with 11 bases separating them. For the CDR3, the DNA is TGTGCCAGCAGTTTCCGCCGAGGGTCCCTCCACTTT. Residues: CASSFRRGSLHF.

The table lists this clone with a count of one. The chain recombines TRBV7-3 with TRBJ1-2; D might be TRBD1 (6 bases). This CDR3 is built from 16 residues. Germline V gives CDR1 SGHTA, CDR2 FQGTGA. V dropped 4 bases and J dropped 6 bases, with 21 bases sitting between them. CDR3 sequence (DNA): TGTGCCAGCAGCTCCCTGGCGGGGGCCGCCCCAAATGGCTACACCTTC. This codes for CASSSLAGAAPNGYTF.

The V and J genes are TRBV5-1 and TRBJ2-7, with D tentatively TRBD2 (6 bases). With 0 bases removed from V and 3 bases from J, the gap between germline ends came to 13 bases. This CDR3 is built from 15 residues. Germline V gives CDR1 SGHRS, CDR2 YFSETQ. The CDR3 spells CASSLAGRGNYEQYF. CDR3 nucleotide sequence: TGCGCCAGCAGCTTGGCCGGTCGGGGGAACTACGAGCAGTACTTC.

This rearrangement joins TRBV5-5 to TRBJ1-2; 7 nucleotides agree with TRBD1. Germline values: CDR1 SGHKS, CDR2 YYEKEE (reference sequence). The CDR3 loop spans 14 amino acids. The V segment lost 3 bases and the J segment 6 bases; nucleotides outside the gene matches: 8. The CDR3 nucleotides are TGTGCCAGCAGCTCTGGGGACAGCCTACATGGCTACACCTTC. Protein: CASSSGDSLHGYTF.

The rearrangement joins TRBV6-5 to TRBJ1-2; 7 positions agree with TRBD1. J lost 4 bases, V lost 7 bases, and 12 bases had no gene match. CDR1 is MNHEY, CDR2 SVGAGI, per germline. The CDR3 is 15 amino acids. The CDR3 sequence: CASNTIVTGFYGYTF. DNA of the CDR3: TGTGCCAGCAACACGATAGTGACAGGGTTCTATGGCTACACCTTC.

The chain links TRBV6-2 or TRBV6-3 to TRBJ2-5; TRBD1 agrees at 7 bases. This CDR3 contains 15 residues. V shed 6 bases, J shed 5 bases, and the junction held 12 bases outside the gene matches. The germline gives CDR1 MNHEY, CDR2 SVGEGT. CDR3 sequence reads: CASSIQSQGWETQYF. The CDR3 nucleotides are TGTGCCAGCAGCATACAATCACAGGGGTGGGAGACCCAGTACTTC.

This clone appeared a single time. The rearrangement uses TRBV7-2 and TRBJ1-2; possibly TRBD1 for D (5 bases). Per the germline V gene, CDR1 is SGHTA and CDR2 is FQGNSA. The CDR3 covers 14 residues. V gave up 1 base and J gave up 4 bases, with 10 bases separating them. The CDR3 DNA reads TGTGCCAGCAGCTTAGACCCAGGGAGCTATGGCTACACCTTC. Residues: CASSLDPGSYGYTF. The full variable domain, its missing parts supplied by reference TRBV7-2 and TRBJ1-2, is GAGVSQSPSNKVTEKGKDVELRCDPISGHTALYWYRQSLGQGLEFLIYFQGNSAPDKSGLPSDRFSAERTGGSVSTLTIQRTQQEDSAVYLCASSLDPGSYGYTFGSGTRLTVV.

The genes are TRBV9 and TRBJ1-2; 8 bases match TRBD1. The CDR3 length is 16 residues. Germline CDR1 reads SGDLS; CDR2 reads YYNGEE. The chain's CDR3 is CATGPGQAAGSYGYTF. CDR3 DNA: TGTGCAACAGGGCCGGGACAGGCTGCTGGGAGCTATGGCTACACCTTC.

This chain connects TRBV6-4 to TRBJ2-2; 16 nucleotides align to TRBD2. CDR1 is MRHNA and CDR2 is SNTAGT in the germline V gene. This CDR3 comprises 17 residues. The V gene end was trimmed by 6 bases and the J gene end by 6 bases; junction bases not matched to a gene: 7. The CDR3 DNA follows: TGTGCCAGCAGGTCGGGACTAGCGGGAGGGCTAGCCGGGGAGCTGTTTTTT. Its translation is CASRSGLAGGLAGELFF.

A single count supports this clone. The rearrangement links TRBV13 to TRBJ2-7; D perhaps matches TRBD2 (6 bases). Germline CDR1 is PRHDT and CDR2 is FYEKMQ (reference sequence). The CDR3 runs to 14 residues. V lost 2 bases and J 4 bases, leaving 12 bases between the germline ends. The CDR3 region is CASSLMGLRYEQYF. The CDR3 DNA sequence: TGTGCCAGCAGCTTAATGGGACTTAGGTACGAGCAGTACTTC. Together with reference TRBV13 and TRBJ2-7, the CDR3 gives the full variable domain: AAGVIQSPRHLIKEKRETATLKCYPIPRHDTVYWYQQGPGQDPQFLISFYEKMQSDKGSIPDRFSAQQFSDYHSELNMSSLELGDSALYFCASSLMGLRYEQYFGPGTRLTVT.

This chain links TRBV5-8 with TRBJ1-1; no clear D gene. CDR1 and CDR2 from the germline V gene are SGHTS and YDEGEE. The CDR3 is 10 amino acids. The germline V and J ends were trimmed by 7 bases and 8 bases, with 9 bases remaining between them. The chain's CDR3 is CASETQEAFF. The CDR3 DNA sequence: TGTGCCAGCGAGACACAGGAAGCTTTCTTT. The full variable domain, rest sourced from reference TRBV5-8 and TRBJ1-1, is EAGVTQSPTHLIKTRGQQATLRCSPISGHTSVYWYQQALGLGLQFLLWYDEGEERNRGNFPPRFSGRQFPNYSSELNVNALELEDSALYLCASETQEAFFGQGTRLTVV.

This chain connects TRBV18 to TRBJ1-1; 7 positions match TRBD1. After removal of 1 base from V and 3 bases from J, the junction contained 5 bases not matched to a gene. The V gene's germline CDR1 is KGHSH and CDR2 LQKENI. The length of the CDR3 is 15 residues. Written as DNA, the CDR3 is TGTGCCAGCTCACCACGGCAGGGGGAAGACACTGAAGCTTTCTTT. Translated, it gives CASSPRQGEDTEAFF. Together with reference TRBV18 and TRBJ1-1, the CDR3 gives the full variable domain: NAGVMQNPRHLVRRRGQEARLRCSPMKGHSHVYWYRQLPEEGLKFMVYLQKENIIDESGMPKERFSAEFPKEGPSILRIQQVVRGDSAAYFCASSPRQGEDTEAFFGQGTRLTVV.

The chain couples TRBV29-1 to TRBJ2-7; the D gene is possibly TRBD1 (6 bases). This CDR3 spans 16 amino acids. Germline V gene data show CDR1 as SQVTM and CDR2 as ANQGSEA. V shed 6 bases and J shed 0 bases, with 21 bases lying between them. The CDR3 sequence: CSVRTATGHNSYEQYF. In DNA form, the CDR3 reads TGCAGCGTCCGCACAGCGACGGGACATAACTCCTACGAGCAGTACTTC.

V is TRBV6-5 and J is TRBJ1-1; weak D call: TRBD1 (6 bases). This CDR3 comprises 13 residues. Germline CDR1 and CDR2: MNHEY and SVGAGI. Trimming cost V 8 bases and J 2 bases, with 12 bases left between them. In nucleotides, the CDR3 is TGTGCCAGCGGGGGGCTTTTAAACACTGAAGCTTTCTTT. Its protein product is CASGGLLNTEAFF.

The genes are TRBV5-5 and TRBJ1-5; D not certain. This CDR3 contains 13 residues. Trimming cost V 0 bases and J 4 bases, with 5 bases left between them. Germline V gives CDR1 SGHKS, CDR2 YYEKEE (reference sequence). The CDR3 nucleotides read TGTGCCAGCAGCTTGGGCAGTAATCAGCCCCAGCATTTT. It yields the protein CASSLGSNQPQHF.

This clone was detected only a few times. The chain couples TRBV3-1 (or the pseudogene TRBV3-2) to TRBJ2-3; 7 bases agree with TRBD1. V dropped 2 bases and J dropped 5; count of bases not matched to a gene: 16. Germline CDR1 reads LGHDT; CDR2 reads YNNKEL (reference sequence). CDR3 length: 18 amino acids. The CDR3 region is CASSQRLQGNSVRDTQYF. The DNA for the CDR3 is TGTGCCAGCAGCCAAAGATTACAGGGGAACAGTGTGAGAGATACGCAGTATTTT.

This CDR3 reads CASSSVRGNSPLHF. Written as DNA, the CDR3 is TGTGCCAGCAGCTCGGTCAGGGGTAATTCACCCCTCCACTTT. The V gene is TRBV13, the J gene TRBJ1-6, with D maybe TRBD1 (6 bases). Per germline, CDR1 PRHDT and CDR2 FYEKMQ (reference sequence). V was clipped by 4 bases and J by 6 bases, with 10 bases between them. The CDR3 covers 14 residues.

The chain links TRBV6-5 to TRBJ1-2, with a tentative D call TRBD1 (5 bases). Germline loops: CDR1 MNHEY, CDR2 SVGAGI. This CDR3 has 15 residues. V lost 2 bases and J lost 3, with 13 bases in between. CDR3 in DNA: TGTGCCAGCAGTTACGGGGGGGTTCCCCACTATGGCTACACCTTC. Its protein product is CASSYGGVPHYGYTF.

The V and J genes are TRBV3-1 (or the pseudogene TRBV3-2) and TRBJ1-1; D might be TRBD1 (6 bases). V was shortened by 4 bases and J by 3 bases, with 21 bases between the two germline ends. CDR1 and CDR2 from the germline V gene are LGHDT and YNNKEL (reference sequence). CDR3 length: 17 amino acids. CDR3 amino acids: CASSPPGGGGSDTEAFF. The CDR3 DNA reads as TGTGCCAGCAGCCCCCCCGGCGGGGGCGGGTCGGACACTGAAGCTTTCTTT.

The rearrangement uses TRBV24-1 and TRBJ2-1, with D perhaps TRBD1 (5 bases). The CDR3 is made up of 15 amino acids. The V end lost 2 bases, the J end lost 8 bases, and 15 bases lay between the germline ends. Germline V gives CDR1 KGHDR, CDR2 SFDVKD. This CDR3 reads CATSDSREVSYEQFF. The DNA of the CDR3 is TGTGCCACCAGTGATTCCAGGGAAGTGAGTTATGAGCAGTTCTTC.

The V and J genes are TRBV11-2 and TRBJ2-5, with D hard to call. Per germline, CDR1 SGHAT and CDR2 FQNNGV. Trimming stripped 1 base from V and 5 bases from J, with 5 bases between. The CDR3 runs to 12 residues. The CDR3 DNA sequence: TGTGCCAGCAGCTTAGTAGGCGAGACCCAGTACTTC. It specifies CASSLVGETQYF.

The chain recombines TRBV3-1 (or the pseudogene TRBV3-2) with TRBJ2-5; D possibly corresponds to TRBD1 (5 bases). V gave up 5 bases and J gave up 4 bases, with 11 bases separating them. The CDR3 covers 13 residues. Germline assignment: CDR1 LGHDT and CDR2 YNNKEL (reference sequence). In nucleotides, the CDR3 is TGTGCCAGCAGCGTCGCAAGGGGAGAGACCCAGTACTTC. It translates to CASSVARGETQYF.

CDR3 sequence (DNA): TGTGCCAGCAGCGTAGATTTAAAGGGTGGGGGCATCAACACTGAAGCTTTCTTT. It specifies CASSVDLKGGGINTEAFF. The rearrangement joins TRBV9 to TRBJ1-1, with D perhaps TRBD1 (6 bases). CDR3 length equals 18 residues. V gave up 0 bases and J gave up 2 bases, with 20 bases separating them. Germline CDR1 SGDLS, CDR2 YYNGEE.

The CDR3 protein is CASSLLAGAPYNEQFF. The DNA for the CDR3 is TGTGCCAGCAGCCTTCTAGCGGGGGCCCCCTACAATGAGCAGTTCTTC. The chain uses TRBV7-9 and TRBJ2-1, with 10 bases fitting TRBD2. CDR1 and CDR2 from the germline V gene are SEHNR and FQNEAQ (reference sequence). Germline trimming cut 5 bases from V and 2 bases from J; bases unmatched to any gene: 6. The CDR3 is 16 residues long.